The 22 T cell receptor beta chains listed next were all sequenced from one sample in a study of spatial heterogeneity in lung cancer. TCRdb analysed the 5' RACE reads with MiXCR anew, one entry per CDR3 protein. This sample has about 9,800 distinct CDR3 sequences, with 5.5% to 7% found just once. Their antigens remain unidentified. Study conclusions and caveats: Expanded alpha and beta TCR counts within tumors tracked tumor mutation counts.

Time point given: sample taken at primary tumor resection. Sequencing was performed on lung tumor tissue, taken at surgery. These receptor sequences come from a male donor with early-stage non-small cell lung cancer.

This clonotype was counted many times. Since it is a stray read in a library aimed at alpha chains, this beta chain has a size that is not meaningful. V gene TRBV6-5 combines with J gene TRBJ2-1, with D perhaps TRBD1 (6 bases). Germline V CDR1 and CDR2: MNHEY, SVGAGI. This CDR3 has 15 residues. The V and J ends lost 5 bases and 3 bases respectively, with 14 bases between them. Here the CDR3 DNA reads TGTGCCAGCAGTCCCTGGACAGACCTCTACAATGAGCAGTTCTTC. Protein product: CASSPWTDLYNEQFF.

This clonotype has ten or more counts. The library was prepared for alpha chains; this beta chain is a stray read, so its frequency means little. The V call is TRBV6-1, the J call TRBJ2-7; 10 bases line up with TRBD1. Germline V gives CDR1 MNHNS, CDR2 SASEGT. CDR3 size: 14 residues. Germline trimming cut 3 bases from V and 9 bases from J; bases unmatched to any gene: 8. The CDR3 region is CASSDPGQGPWQYF. CDR3 coding DNA: TGTGCCAGCAGTGACCCGGGACAGGGGCCTTGGCAGTACTTC.

This clonotype was found many times. This beta chain slipped into a library made for alpha chains as a stray read, so its size is not meaningful. V and J are TRBV21-1 and TRBJ1-4; TRBD1, the table's D call, was not compared with the DNA. TRBV21-1 is labeled a pseudogene. The CDR3 runs to 15 residues. CDR3 protein: CASSRPGRALGKLFF. The CDR3 DNA follows: TGTGCCAGCAGCAGGCCGGGACGGGCCTTGGGAAAACTGTTTTTT.

This clonotype was seen repeatedly, ten times or more. Because this beta chain is a stray read in a library intended to capture alpha chains, its abundance should not be given much weight. The rearrangement uses TRBV7-3 and TRBJ2-1, with TRBD1 matching over 7 bases. Germline assignment: CDR1 SGHTA and CDR2 FQGTGA. V was clipped by 2 bases and J by 0 bases; unmatched bases: 1. CDR3 size: 15 residues. The CDR3 coding sequence is TGTGCCAGCAGCTTATGGGACAGCTCCTACAATGAGCAGTTCTTC. It specifies CASSLWDSSYNEQFF.

This clonotype came up many times. As an off-target read in a library built for alpha chains, this beta chain has a frequency of little significance. The chain recombines TRBV9 with TRBJ1-2; 7 bases fit TRBD1. CDR3 length: 14 amino acids. V trimming: 2 bases; J trimming: 8 bases; junction bases outside the gene matches: 9. Germline V gene data show CDR1 as SGDLS and CDR2 as YYNGEE. CDR3 DNA sequence: TGTGCCAGCAGCGTGGGTTCCGGGACAGCCGGCTACACCTTC. This codes for CASSVGSGTAGYTF.

By frequency in the sample, this clonotype is medium-sized. This beta chain lies outside the target of a library built for alpha chains; its clone size means little. The CDR3 DNA sequence: TGTGCCAGCAGTTTATCGCCCCGGGACACAGATACGCAGTATTTT. The encoded protein is CASSLSPRDTDTQYF. The chain has TRBV28 and TRBJ2-3; D may be TRBD2 (5 bases). The CDR3 runs to 15 residues. V was cut by 1 base and J by 2 bases, with 10 bases left in between. Germline CDR1 is MDHEN and CDR2 is SYDVKM.

The table lists this clonotype with many counts. For a library built for alpha chains, this beta chain is a stray read; little rests on its size. The chain recombines TRBV27 with TRBJ1-2, with D tentatively TRBD1 (6 bases). Trimming cost V 2 bases and J 8 bases, with 15 bases left between them. The CDR3 has 14 residues. In germline, CDR1 is MNHEY, CDR2 SMNVEV (reference sequence). The CDR3 nucleotides read TGTGCCAGCAGTTTAACAGGGAACGGGTACGGCTACACCTTC. It encodes CASSLTGNGYGYTF.

The sample holds a few counts of this clonotype. The size of this beta chain means little, since it is a stray read in a library made for alpha chains. The chain has TRBV20-1 and TRBJ2-7; the match to TRBD2 covers 10 bases. Per germline, CDR1 DFQATT and CDR2 SNEGSKA (reference sequence). V dropped 4 bases and J dropped 3; count of bases not matched to a gene: 0. This CDR3 is 12 amino acids long. The CDR3 nucleotides are TGCAGTGCTACTAGCGGGAGCTACGAGCAGTACTTC. Its translation: CSATSGSYEQYF.

Ten or more counts support this clonotype. Because the library targeted alpha chains, this beta chain is an off-target read whose size means little. This chain connects TRBV5-5 to TRBJ2-5; no firm D call. Between the trimmed V and J ends, which lost 5 bases and 3 bases, there was a span of 11 bases. The CDR3 is made up of 13 amino acids. Germline lookup yields CDR1 SGHKS and CDR2 YYEKEE (reference sequence). CDR3 region: CASSSDLEETQYF. The CDR3, as DNA: TGTGCCAGCAGTTCAGATCTAGAAGAGACCCAGTACTTC.

This clonotype was observed at least ten times. This beta chain is a stray sequence in a library constructed for alpha chains; its clone size is not meaningful. This chain joins TRBV12-5 and TRBJ2-7; 8 bases map to TRBD2. In germline, CDR1 is LGHNT, CDR2 FRNRAP. CDR3 length equals 15 residues. Trimming removed 6 bases from V and 1 base from J; junction bases left unmatched: 8. CDR3: CASGPSGSGSYEQYF. CDR3 DNA: TGTGCTAGTGGCCCAAGCGGGAGTGGGTCCTACGAGCAGTACTTC.

By proportion, this clonotype is medium-sized. A library prepared for alpha chains yielded this beta chain as an off-target read; its size is of little meaning. The chain carries TRBV12-3 or TRBV12-4 and TRBJ1-4; D call uncertain. The CDR3 covers 14 residues. The V and J ends lost 4 bases and 0 bases respectively, with 6 bases between them. The DNA of the CDR3 is TGTGCCAGCAGTTCCAGTGCAACTAATGAAAAACTGTTTTTT. This encodes CASSSSATNEKLFF.

This clonotype appeared many times. This beta chain appears as a stray read in a library generated for alpha chains; its size is not informative. The CDR3 here is CASSSRTGLIYGYTF. CDR3 sequence (DNA): TGTGCCAGCAGCTCAAGGACAGGGCTAATCTATGGCTACACCTTC. V is TRBV5-4 and J is TRBJ1-2, with 8 bases fitting TRBD1. V shed 3 bases and J 4 bases; nucleotides not matched to a gene: 8. This CDR3 region has 15 residues. The V gene's germline CDR1 is SGHNT and CDR2 YYREEE (reference sequence).

Many counts were recorded for this clonotype. Little can be read into the size of this beta chain, an off-target read in a library designed for alpha chains. V usage is TRBV5-1 and J usage is TRBJ1-1, with 8 bases fitting TRBD1. The CDR3 contains 14 residues. CDR1 and CDR2 (germline): SGHRS, YFSETQ. The J segment lost 4 bases and the V segment lost 5 bases, leaving 7 bases of the junction unmatched. The CDR3 sequence is CASRKDTGGTEAFF. As DNA, the CDR3 is TGCGCCAGCAGAAAGGATACAGGGGGCACTGAAGCTTTCTTT.

The sample holds many counts of this clonotype. The library was designed around alpha chains, so this beta chain is a stray read whose abundance carries little weight. V gene TRBV3-1 combines with J gene TRBJ2-6; 8 bases are a match to TRBD1. CDR3 length equals 18 residues. Germline CDR1 is LGHDT and CDR2 is YNNKEL (reference sequence). V lost 3 bases and J lost 0; bases outside the gene matches: 7. The CDR3 here is CASSQTGAGSSGANVLTF. CDR3 DNA: TGTGCCAGCAGCCAGACAGGGGCTGGAAGCTCTGGGGCCAACGTCCTGACTTTC.

This clonotype appeared many times. This beta chain lies outside the target of a library built for alpha chains; its clone size means little. V usage is TRBV12-3 or TRBV12-4 and J usage is TRBJ2-2; D uncertain. Trimming cost V 5 bases and J 6 bases, with 7 bases left between them. The CDR3 consists of 12 residues. Here the CDR3 reads CASSLVAGELFF. In nucleotides, the CDR3 is TGTGCCAGCAGTCTGGTGGCCGGGGAGCTGTTTTTT.

In its sample, this clonotype ranks as medium-sized. Found in a library prepared for alpha chains, this beta chain is an off-target read, and its abundance has little meaning. The V gene is TRBV7-8, the J gene TRBJ2-7; 11 bases line up with TRBD2. With 5 bases clipped from V and 5 bases from J, the junction kept 5 bases outside the gene matches. This CDR3 is built from 14 residues. Looked up from germline, CDR1 is SGHVS and CDR2 is FQNEAQ. The CDR3 reads CASSLLGLADEQYF. CDR3 nucleotides: TGTGCCAGCAGCCTGCTGGGACTAGCGGACGAGCAGTACTTC. Together with reference TRBV7-8 and TRBJ2-7, the CDR3 gives the full variable domain: GAGVSQSPRYKVAKRGQDVALRCDPISGHVSLFWYQQALGQGPEFLTYFQNEAQLDKSGLPSDRFFAERPEGSVSTLKIQRTQQEDSAVYLCASSLLGLADEQYFGPGTRLTVT.

In its sample, this clonotype is medium-sized. Being off target in a library aimed at alpha chains, this beta chain has a size of little meaning. The DNA of the CDR3 is TGTGCCAGCAGCTCGGATCAAAGAGACTATGGCTACACCTTC. Residues: CASSSDQRDYGYTF. This chain connects TRBV9 to TRBJ1-2; D ambiguous. The CDR3 has 14 amino acids. V was pared by 4 bases and J by 3 bases, with 13 bases between. Germline V gene lookup returns CDR1 SGDLS and CDR2 YYNGEE.

This clonotype was detected many times. Because the library targeted alpha chains, this beta chain is an off-target read whose size means little. This chain uses TRBV4-1 with TRBJ2-5; 10 bases are shared with TRBD1. V lost 7 bases and J lost 2; bases outside the gene matches: 4. Per germline, CDR1 MGHRA and CDR2 YSYEKL. The CDR3 covers 14 residues. The CDR3, as DNA: TGCGCCAGCAAGGGGACAGGGGAACAAGAGACCCAGTACTTC. It codes for CASKGTGEQETQYF.

By sample share, this clonotype is medium-sized. This beta chain is a stray read from a library made for alpha chains; its abundance is not meaningful. V and J are TRBV7-3 and TRBJ1-1; D perhaps matches TRBD1 (5 bases). Germline CDR1 and CDR2: SGHTA and FQGTGA. The CDR3 has 13 amino acids. V was clipped by 1 base and J by 8 bases, with 11 bases between them. CDR3 sequence (DNA): TGTGCCAGCAGCTTAAATTCTAGGGGAGAAGCTTTCTTT. It codes for CASSLNSRGEAFF.

The table lists this clonotype with many counts. A library made for alpha chains picked up this beta chain off target, so its size means little. The rearrangement uses TRBV3-1 and TRBJ1-2; a possible D gene is TRBD1 (5 bases). Germline CDR1 is LGHDT and CDR2 is YNNKEL (reference sequence). V was shortened by 1 base and J by 8 bases, with 17 bases between the two germline ends. This CDR3 spans 15 amino acids. The CDR3 sequence is CASSQGGTVRSGYTF. CDR3 sequence (DNA): TGTGCCAGCAGCCAAGGCGGGACCGTCAGGAGCGGCTACACCTTC.

This clonotype is termed medium-sized (0.01 to 0.1%). In a library made to pick up alpha chains, this beta chain is a stray read with a size that means little. This rearrangement joins TRBV20-1 to TRBJ2-7; possibly TRBD1 for D (6 bases). This CDR3 contains 15 residues. The V and J ends lost 1 base and 3 bases respectively, with 16 bases between them. Germline V gene data show CDR1 as DFQATT and CDR2 as SNEGSKA (reference sequence). The CDR3 here is CSARGDEDRVYEQYF. For the CDR3, the DNA is TGCAGTGCTAGAGGAGACGAGGACAGAGTCTACGAGCAGTACTTC.

This clonotype was seen at least ten times. This beta chain appears as a stray read in a library generated for alpha chains; its size is not informative. The chain combines TRBV10-3 with TRBJ2-5; TRBD1 is a possible D gene (6 bases). Germline CDR1 reads ENHRY; CDR2 reads SYGVKD. The CDR3 spans 15 residues. Trimming took 6 bases from V and 6 from J, leaving 20 bases between them. The DNA for the CDR3 is TGTGCCATCAGCTTCCGACAGGAAGGTATGAAGACCCAGTACTTC. Protein: CAISFRQEGMKTQYF.